This T cell receptor (beta chain) is drawn from a study of cytomegalovirus exposure and HLA in healthy donors. Study results and limitations: Because they were indistinguishable, some V segments, including TRBV6-2 and TRBV6-3, were excluded. The authors enumerated over 150 TCR beta chains as linked to cytomegalovirus.

In the case of this clone: The antigen is not known.

This PCR relied on a set of 60 Vbeta primers and 13 Jbeta primers. Clones were sequenced by immunoSEQ multiplex PCR, and TCRdb holds only the in-frame ones, with some missing. The table includes about 84,000 clones, around four fifths detected once. The germline CDR1 and CDR2 sequences are SGHNT and YENEEA. V lost 5 bases and J lost 5, with 10 bases in between. The CDR3 covers 13 residues. Source material: PBMCs. The chain joins TRBV11-3 to TRBJ2-1; maybe TRBD2 (6 bases). The clonotype comes from a male donor in good health and CMV-seropositive. The CDR3 protein is CASSPPGDNEQFF. For the CDR3, the DNA is TGTGCCAGCAGCCCCCCGGGAGACAATGAGCAGTTCTTC. Full variable domain (rest looked up from reference TRBV11-3 and TRBJ2-1): EAGVVQSPRYKIIEKKQPVAFWCNPISGHNTLYWYLQNLGQGPELLIRYENEEAVDDSQLPKDRFSAERLKGVDSTLKIQPAELGDSAVYLCASSPPGDNEQFFGPGTRLTVL.